This entry concerns a single T cell receptor beta chain. Its target is not known. Trimming cost V 7 bases and J 3 bases, with 9 bases left between them. The germline V gene encodes CDR1 SNHLY and CDR2 FYNNEI. The CDR3 covers 12 residues. This sample stems from a study of post-analysis software for immune sequencing data. Study-wide background: The courses of disease that were included comprised relapsing-remitting, secondary progressive and progressive-relapsing multiple sclerosis. Study results and limitations: In patients, a few TRBV segments were more frequent than in controls, with TRBV5-6, TRBV5-1 and TRBV20-1 among them. Analysis by F measure revealed that same-batch samples clustered strongly together. The normalized Chao1 diversity of multiple sclerosis patients was significantly lower than that of controls.

The library was made from cDNA and included unique molecular identifiers. A population of about 0.85 to 11 million T cells gave rise to roughly 0.5 million cDNA molecules. TCRdb reprocessed the PCR reads with MiXCR, giving one entry per CDR3 protein. The data hold roughly 600,000 distinct CDR3 sequences, with roughly 46% observed a single time. The TCR sequence derives from a girl under 18 with multiple sclerosis. The sample consisted of blood. The chain has TRBV2 and TRBJ1-1, with D unclear. CDR3 in DNA: TGTGCCAGCAATAAAAGGGACACTGAAGCTTTCTTT. It specifies CASNKRDTEAFF. Filled out from reference TRBV2 and TRBJ1-1, the complete variable domain reads EPEVTQTPSHQVTQMGQEVILRCVPISNHLYFYWYRQILGQKVEFLVSFYNNEISEKSEIFDDQFSVERPDGSNFTLKIRSTKLEDSAMYFCASNKRDTEAFFGQGTRLTVV.